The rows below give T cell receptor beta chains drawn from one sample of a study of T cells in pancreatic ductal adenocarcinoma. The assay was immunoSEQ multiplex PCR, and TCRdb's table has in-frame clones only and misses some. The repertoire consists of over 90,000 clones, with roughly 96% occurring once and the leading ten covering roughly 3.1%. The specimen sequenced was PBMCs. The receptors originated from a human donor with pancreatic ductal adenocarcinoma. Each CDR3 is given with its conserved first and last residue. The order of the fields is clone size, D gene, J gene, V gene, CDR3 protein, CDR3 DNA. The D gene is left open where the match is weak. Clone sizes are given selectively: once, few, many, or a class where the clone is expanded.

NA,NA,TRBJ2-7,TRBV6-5,CASSYGPIYEQYF,TGTGCCAGCAGTTACGGGCCGATCTACGAGCAGTACTTC
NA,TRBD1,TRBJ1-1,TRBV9,CASSPRTGLTEAFF,TGTGCCAGCAGCCCTCGGACAGGTTTGACTGAAGCTTTCTTT
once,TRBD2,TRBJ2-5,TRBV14,CASSQTGTSGWYGGETQYF,TGTGCCAGCAGCCAGACCGGGACTAGCGGGTGGTACGGGGGAGAGACCCAGTACTTC
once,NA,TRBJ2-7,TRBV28,CASLQGWGLPYF,TGTGCCAGTCTGCAGGGATGGGGGCTCCCGTACTTC
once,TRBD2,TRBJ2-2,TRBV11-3,CAYNTASGKLANTGELFF,TGTGCCTATAACACGGCTAGCGGGAAGTTGGCGAACACCGGGGAGCTGTTTTTT
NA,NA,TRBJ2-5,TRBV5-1,CASSLASNREETQYF,TGCGCCAGCAGCTTGGCAAGTAACAGGGAAGAGACCCAGTACTTC
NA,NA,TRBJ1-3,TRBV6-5,CASSYAGMSSGNTIYF,TGTGCCAGCAGTTACGCGGGAATGTCCTCTGGAAACACCATATATTTT
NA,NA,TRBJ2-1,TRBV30,CAWTEDNEQFF,TGTGCCTGGACTGAGGACAATGAGCAGTTCTTC
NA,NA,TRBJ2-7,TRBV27,CASSSHTGYEQYF,TGTGCCAGCAGTTCCCATACAGGGTACGAGCAGTACTTC
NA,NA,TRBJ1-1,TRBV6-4,CASSVSENTEAFF,TGTGCCAGCAGTGTATCAGAAAACACTGAAGCTTTCTTT
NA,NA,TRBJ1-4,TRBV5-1,CASSTKRGGEEKLFF,TGCGCCAGCAGCACAAAGCGGGGAGGGGAAGAAAAACTGTTTTTT
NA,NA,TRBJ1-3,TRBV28,CASSPGQSRNTIYF,TGTGCCAGCAGTCCTGGACAATCCCGAAACACCATATATTTT
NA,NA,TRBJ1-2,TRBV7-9,CASSSHGEFYGYTF,TGTGCCAGCAGCTCCCACGGGGAATTCTATGGCTACACCTTC
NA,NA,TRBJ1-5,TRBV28,CASRVEQGPQHF,TGTGCCAGCAGGGTGGAACAGGGCCCCCAGCATTTT
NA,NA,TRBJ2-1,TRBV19,CASSQANNEQFF,TGTGCCAGTAGCCAAGCCAACAATGAGCAGTTCTTC
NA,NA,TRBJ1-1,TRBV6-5,CATTGHMNTEAFF,TGTGCCACCACCGGACACATGAACACTGAAGCTTTCTTT
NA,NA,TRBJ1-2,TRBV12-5,CASGLEQGNYGYTF,TGTGCTAGTGGTTTAGAGCAGGGTAACTATGGCTACACCTTC
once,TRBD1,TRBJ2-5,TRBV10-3,CANRQGEGETQYF,TGTGCCAACAGACAGGGCGAAGGAGAGACCCAGTACTTC
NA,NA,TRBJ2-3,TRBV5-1,CASSLGGQIFTDTQYF,TGCGCCAGCAGCTTGGGAGGGCAGATATTCACAGATACGCAGTATTTT
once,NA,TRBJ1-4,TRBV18,CASSPDTTNEKLFF,TGTGCCAGCTCACCGGACACTACGAATGAAAAACTGTTTTTT